This T cell receptor beta chain comes out of a study of identifying expanded T cells in peripheral blood. During the collection period, no donor immune events like infections were recorded. Worth noting for this clone: As yet, its antigen is unknown.

General study findings and limits: Across healthy donors, higher total template counts meant significantly greater roughly 2-week count variance.

CDR1 and CDR2 (germline): LNHNV, YYDKDF (reference sequence). V lost 0 bases and J lost 5, with 6 bases in between. This CDR3 has 13 residues. Sequencing was performed with immunoSEQ multiplex PCR; in TCRdb, only in-frame clones are kept and a portion is missing. Of 95,000 to 100,000 clones listed, roughly 87% are singletons. V gene TRBV15 combines with J gene TRBJ2-3; perhaps TRBD2 as D (5 bases). This clonotype was sampled from a person aged 18-69 years in good health. Sample: blood. CDR3 bases: TGTGCCACCAGCAGAGAGGCGGGAGATACGCAGTATTTT. Translated: CATSREAGDTQYF.